This T cell receptor (beta chain) appears in the sequencing data of a study of blood T cell repertoires in COVID-19. At the level of the study: The study drew acute and convalescent COVID-19 samples from the United States, Italy and Spain. The analysed material was cDNA or gDNA that came from T cells, B-cell-depleted T cells, or PBMCs.

In the authors' workflow: Reference gene primer amplification gave nucleated cell count estimates. Data came from immunoSEQ multiplex PCR; TCRdb stores just in-frame clones and leaves some out. D and trimming were read from the DNA, whereas the V and J calls and clone size are those reported in that table. The data hold around 81,000 clones, with around 85% observed a single time. Germline values: CDR1 ENHRY, CDR2 SYGVKD. V lost 7 bases to trimming and J lost 10 bases; unmatched junction nucleotides: 7. The CDR3 loop spans 13 amino acids. The genes are TRBV10-3 and TRBJ1-6, with TRBD1 identical over 7 bases. The sample taken for sequencing was peripheral blood. The receptor was isolated from a man aged 50-59 years with acute or convalescent COVID-19. CDR3 nucleotides: TGTGCCATCACCAGAGACAGGGACTCACCCCTCCACTTT. Protein: CAITRDRDSPLHF.